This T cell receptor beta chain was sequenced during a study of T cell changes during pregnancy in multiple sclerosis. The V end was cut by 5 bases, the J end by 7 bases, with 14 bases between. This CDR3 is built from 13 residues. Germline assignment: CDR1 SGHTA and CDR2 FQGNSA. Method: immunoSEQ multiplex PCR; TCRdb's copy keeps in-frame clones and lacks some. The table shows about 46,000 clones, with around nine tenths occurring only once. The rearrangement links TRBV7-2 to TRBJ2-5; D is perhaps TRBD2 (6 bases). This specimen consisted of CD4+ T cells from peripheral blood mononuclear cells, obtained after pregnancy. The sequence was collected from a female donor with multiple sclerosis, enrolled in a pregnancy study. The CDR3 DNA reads TGTGCCAGCAGCACGATGGGGGGAGGGACCCAGTACTTC. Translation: CASSTMGGGTQYF.